One and the same sample provided the 26 T cell receptor beta chains below, sequenced in a study of immune characterization of retroperitoneal liposarcoma (dated by TCRdb to 2018 to 2020). Libraries were constructed by PCR. Instrument on record: NextSeq 500. TCRdb reanalyzed the raw reads on its own, using fastp at Q25 for trimming and MiXCR for clone calling, and kept in-frame beta chains. CDR3 protein duplicates are merged, each entry listing the most common genes and DNA. The sample table contains some 11,000 distinct CDR3 sequences; only one count was recorded for approximately 50% of them. 8% to 13% of the sample is held by the ten biggest clonotypes. Sequenced: tumor tissue. The receptors come from a female donor with retroperitoneal liposarcoma.

The chain is built from TRBV27 and TRBJ2-1; 7 bases map to TRBD1. V shed 6 bases, J shed 6 bases, and the junction held 5 bases outside the gene matches. The CDR3 runs to 13 residues. Germline V CDR1 and CDR2: MNHEY, SMNVEV (reference sequence). The CDR3 sequence: CASSNRGANEQFF. The CDR3, as DNA: TGTGCCAGCAGCAACAGGGGAGCCAATGAGCAGTTCTTC.

In its sample, this clonotype was seen a few times. This chain uses TRBV6-1 with TRBJ2-2, with TRBD2 matching 7 bases. V lost 2 bases, J lost 3 bases, and 3 bases stayed unmatched. This CDR3 contains 15 residues. Germline CDR1 is MNHNS and CDR2 is SASEGT. CDR3 protein: CASSESGGDTGELFF. The CDR3 region has the DNA TGTGCCAGCAGTGAAAGTGGGGGGGACACCGGGGAGCTGTTTTTT.

The V call is TRBV6-6, the J call TRBJ2-6, with D perhaps given as TRBD1 or TRBD2 (6 bases each). The CDR3 contains 15 residues. V dropped 6 bases and J dropped 4 bases, with 13 bases sitting between them. Germline V gene lookup returns CDR1 MNHNY and CDR2 SVGAGI (reference sequence). CDR3: CASRPDGGGANVLTF. In DNA form, the CDR3 reads TGTGCCAGCAGACCCGACGGGGGCGGGGCCAACGTCCTGACTTTC.

This sequence joins TRBV10-1 and TRBJ1-1; D is ambiguous. The germline V and J ends were trimmed by 0 bases and 3 bases, with 8 bases remaining between them. The CDR3 length is 14 residues. CDR1 and CDR2 from the germline V gene are WNHNN and SYGVQD (reference sequence). The CDR3 here is CASSESIGDTEAFF. The CDR3, as DNA: TGCGCCAGCAGTGAGTCGATCGGGGACACTGAAGCTTTCTTT.

This chain uses TRBV24-1 with TRBJ2-1, with D hard to call. The DNA end lines up better with TRBJ2-7; the J call may be wrong. There are 12 residues in the CDR3. From germline, CDR1 is KGHDR and CDR2 SFDVKD. In DNA, the CDR3 is TGTGCCACCAGTGATCCCCGACGGGAGCAGTACTTC. Residues: CATSDPRREQYF.

In its sample, this clonotype was seen once. The rearrangement joins TRBV4-1 to TRBJ1-4, with D hard to call. CDR1 is MGHRA, CDR2 YSYEKL, per germline. Trimming cost V 2 bases and J 6 bases, with 7 bases left between them. The CDR3 runs 13 residues. CDR3 loop: CASSQRVDEKLFF. The CDR3 region has the DNA TGCGCCAGCAGCCAAAGGGTCGATGAAAAACTGTTTTTT.

V usage is TRBV25-1 and J usage is TRBJ2-5; the match to TRBD1 covers 7 bases. The last part of the DNA fits TRBJ2-1 better; the J call may be wrong. This CDR3 spans 15 amino acids. The V gene's germline CDR1 is MGHDK and CDR2 SYGVNS. The DNA for the CDR3 is TGTGCCAGCAGTGACCGCACGCGCAGACAGGGAGAGCAGTTCTTC. This codes for CASSDRTRRQGEQFF.

This clonotype came up a few times. The V and J genes are TRBV7-2 and TRBJ2-1, with D maybe TRBD1 (6 bases). The J call may be mistaken, given a closer DNA end match to TRBJ2-5. The CDR3 is 13 residues long. Germline V gene sequence: CDR1 SGHTA, CDR2 FQGNSA. CDR3 coding DNA: TGTGCCAGCAGCACCTGGACAGCAGAGACCCAGTACTTC. Translating it yields CASSTWTAETQYF.

The chain carries TRBV6-5 and TRBJ1-1; 12 positions match TRBD1. V trimming: 0 bases; J trimming: 7 bases; junction bases outside the gene matches: 6. Germline loops: CDR1 MNHEY, CDR2 SVGAGI. The CDR3 has 16 amino acids. The CDR3 loop reads CASSYSRGTGGSEAFF. In nucleotides, the CDR3 is TGTGCCAGCAGTTACTCGAGAGGGACAGGGGGCAGTGAAGCTTTCTTT.

The V and J genes are TRBV6-1 and TRBJ2-2; D is possibly TRBD2 (6 bases). Trimming pared 6 bases from V and 0 bases from J, leaving 14 bases between. The CDR3 totals 16 residues. The V gene's germline CDR1 is MNHNS and CDR2 SASEGT. The CDR3 DNA sequence: TGTGCCAGCAGCACCGATGGACTAACGAACACCGGGGAGCTGTTTTTT. Its translation is CASSTDGLTNTGELFF.

This clonotype is termed medium-sized. J is TRBJ2-1 and V is TRBV7-2; 11 bases are a match to TRBD2. The J call is in doubt because the DNA end fits TRBJ2-7 better. CDR1 and CDR2 (germline): SGHTA, FQGNSA. The CDR3 consists of 18 residues. CDR3 region: CASSLRVTSGRFYNEQYF. The CDR3, as DNA: TGTGCCAGCAGCTTAAGGGTCACTAGCGGGAGATTCTACAATGAGCAGTACTTC.

This CDR3 reads CASSQTDRSTNQPQHF. In DNA, the CDR3 is TGCGCCAGCAGCCAAACTGACAGGAGTACCAATCAGCCCCAGCATTTT. The chain couples TRBV4-1 to TRBJ1-5; D is possibly TRBD1 (6 bases). Germline CDR1 is MGHRA and CDR2 is YSYEKL. There are 16 residues in the CDR3. The V gene lost 2 bases and the J gene lost 3 bases, with 14 bases spanning the gap.

The chain is built from TRBV6-1 and TRBJ2-5, with 8 bases that match TRBD1. This CDR3 has 15 amino acids. Germline trimming cut 4 bases from V and 5 bases from J; bases unmatched to any gene: 9. CDR1 is MNHNS, CDR2 SASEGT, per germline. DNA for the CDR3: TGTGCCAGCAGTGTCCTCGGACAGGGTCGCGAGACCCAGTACTTC. This encodes CASSVLGQGRETQYF.

This clonotype turned up a few times. V gene TRBV7-2 combines with J gene TRBJ1-5; D gene uncertain. The V gene's germline CDR1 is SGHTA and CDR2 FQGNSA. V was trimmed by 5 bases and J by 0 bases, leaving 8 bases between them. The CDR3 is 14 residues long. The CDR3 loop reads CASSRDISNQPQHF. CDR3 sequence (DNA): TGTGCCAGCAGCCGAGACATTAGCAATCAGCCCCAGCATTTT.

This clonotype was seen more than once but under ten times. V usage is TRBV12-3 or TRBV12-4 and J usage is TRBJ2-4; the match to TRBD2 covers 15 bases. CDR3 length equals 18 residues. V shed 1 base, J shed 13 bases, and the junction held 14 bases outside the gene matches. The CDR3 protein is CASSLEAWTSGRANEQYF. CDR3 nucleotide sequence: TGTGCCAGCAGTTTAGAGGCTTGGACTAGCGGGAGGGCCAATGAGCAGTACTTC.

This clonotype showed up just a few times. The chain combines TRBV6-1 with TRBJ2-5, with D perhaps assigned TRBD1 or TRBD2 (7 bases each). The DNA end favors TRBJ2-7, so the J call may be wrong. Germline V gene data show CDR1 as MNHNS and CDR2 as SASEGT. This CDR3 has 13 amino acids. CDR3 sequence (DNA): TGTGCCAGCAGTATTCAGGGGGGGTACGAGCAGTACTTC. This codes for CASSIQGGYEQYF.

The chain has TRBV6-1 and TRBJ2-6, with D tentatively TRBD1 (6 bases). This CDR3 contains 17 residues. Germline loops: CDR1 MNHNS, CDR2 SASEGT. V dropped 5 bases and J dropped 0 bases, with 14 bases sitting between them. The CDR3 DNA sequence: TGTGCCAGCAGTTGGCTCCGGGACAACTCTGGGGCCAACGTCCTGACTTTC. Amino acids: CASSWLRDNSGANVLTF.

Judged by abundance, this clonotype is large. The chain couples TRBV6-1 to TRBJ1-2; 12 bases align to TRBD1. After removal of 5 bases from V and 8 bases from J, the junction contained 12 bases not matched to a gene. The CDR3 covers 16 residues. Germline V lookup: CDR1 MNHNS, CDR2 SASEGT. CDR3 nucleotides: TGTGCCAGCAGTTATGGGACAGGGGGCGAAAGGGCCGGCTACACCTTC. This codes for CASSYGTGGERAGYTF.

As concerns this clonotype: The final CDR3 position lacks the conserved phenylalanine or tryptophan, pointing to a likely read error. The chain links TRBV7-2 to TRBJ2-7; D is perhaps TRBD1 (5 bases). CDR3 length equals 17 residues. Germline V CDR1 and CDR2: SGHTA, FQGNSA. CDR3 nucleotides: TGTGCCAACAGCTTATCGGCCTCATGGACAAACTCCTACGAGCAGTACTCC. This translates into CANSLSASWTNSYEQYS.

In DNA, the CDR3 is TGTGCCAGCAGCCCACGGGGCGGACAGGGCAACTCCTACGAGCAGTACTTC. Translation: CASSPRGGQGNSYEQYF. The chain recombines TRBV7-2 with TRBJ2-5; the match to TRBD1 covers 8 bases. The end of the DNA aligns better with TRBJ2-7, so the J call may be wrong. The germline V gene has CDR1 SGHTA and CDR2 FQGNSA. There are 17 residues in the CDR3.

In this sample, this clonotype turned up once. The chain recombines TRBV6-1 with TRBJ2-1, with D possibly being TRBD2 (6 bases). Germline V gene sequence: CDR1 MNHNS, CDR2 SASEGT. V gave up 6 bases and J gave up 7 bases, with 19 bases separating them. The CDR3 length is 15 residues. The CDR3 coding sequence is TGTGCCAGCAGGAAAGGGACTCTCCGGTGGAATGAGCAGTTCTTC. Its translation: CASRKGTLRWNEQFF.

This chain joins TRBV6-1 and TRBJ1-1; tentative D call: TRBD1 (6 bases). The CDR3 is made up of 16 amino acids. Germline values: CDR1 MNHNS, CDR2 SASEGT. The V and J ends lost 5 bases and 1 base respectively, with 17 bases between them. The CDR3 here is CASSSAGLGQNTEAFF. In DNA form, the CDR3 reads TGTGCCAGCAGTTCCGCAGGGTTGGGACAGAACACTGAAGCTTTCTTT.

Notes on this clonotype: The junction departs from the called germline gene at one end, perhaps through a read error. J is TRBJ2-1 and V is TRBV7-6; D is perhaps TRBD1 or TRBD2 (5 bases each). This CDR3 spans 15 amino acids. Per germline, CDR1 SGHVS and CDR2 FNYEAQ. DNA of the CDR3: TGTGCTAGCAGCTTCCGACGGGGCACCTACAATGAGCAGTTCTTC. Translation gives CASSFRRGTYNEQFF.

V and J are TRBV12-3 or TRBV12-4 and TRBJ2-5, with 10 positions matching TRBD2. The last part of the DNA fits TRBJ2-1 better; the J call may be wrong. The CDR3 has 17 amino acids. CDR3 residues: CASSLWGASGRKETQFF. The CDR3 DNA reads TGTGCCAGCAGTTTGTGGGGGGCTAGCGGGAGAAAAGAGACCCAGTTCTTC.

This clonotype was detected only a few times. The chain uses TRBV7-6 and TRBJ2-4; D is unclear. The closer fit of TRBJ2-7 to the DNA end suggests the J call may be wrong. Germline CDR1 is SGHVS and CDR2 is FNYEAQ. This CDR3 contains 13 residues. The CDR3 spells CASSSASTYEQYF. The CDR3 DNA sequence: TGTGCCAGCTCCTCGGCCAGCACCTACGAGCAGTACTTC.

The chain recombines TRBV12-3 or TRBV12-4 with TRBJ2-3; TRBD2 matches 10 bases. This CDR3 has 14 residues. Unmatched junction bases numbered 5, after V lost 7 bases and J lost 4 bases. The CDR3 DNA follows: TGTGCCAGCAAGGCTAGCGGGAGCGCAGATACGCAGTATTTT. Encoded protein: CASKASGSADTQYF.